The 21 T cell receptor beta chains below were found in one sample sequenced in a study of early T cells in non-severe SARS-CoV-2 infection. TCRdb redid the calling of the 5' RACE reads with MiXCR, one entry per CDR3 protein. The table includes under 70,000 distinct CDR3 sequences, 13% detected once. The sequenced sample was whole blood, obtained at baseline. These receptors all stem from an adult who was a healthcare worker with PCR-confirmed SARS-CoV-2 infection or an uninfected control (not recorded which).

This clonotype was detected many times. The V gene is TRBV13, the J gene TRBJ1-2; 10 bases are a match to TRBD1. The junction had 7 bases not matched to a gene; V was cut back by 5 bases and J by 4 bases. Germline V gives CDR1 PRHDT, CDR2 FYEKMQ (reference sequence). The CDR3 covers 15 residues. CDR3 loop: CASSMTGGAGYGYTF. CDR3 nucleotides: TGTGCCAGCAGCATGACAGGGGGCGCAGGCTATGGCTACACCTTC.

This clonotype turned up a few times. The rearrangement uses TRBV25-1 and TRBJ1-6; no definite D call. V shed 2 bases and J shed 7 bases, with 6 bases lying between them. Germline CDR1 is MGHDK and CDR2 is SYGVNS. The CDR3 is made up of 13 amino acids. In DNA, the CDR3 is TGTGCCAGCAGTGAAATAGGGAATTCACCCCTCCACTTT. It is translated as CASSEIGNSPLHF.

This clonotype was seen a few times. V gene TRBV7-2 combines with J gene TRBJ1-2; D not resolved. Germline V gene sequence: CDR1 SGHTA, CDR2 FQGNSA. The CDR3 length is 15 residues. Between the trimmed V and J ends, which lost 1 base and 0 bases, there was a span of 9 bases. The CDR3, as DNA: TGTGCCAGCAGCTTAGACGCAGTAGCTAACTATGGCTACACCTTC. Protein: CASSLDAVANYGYTF.

This rearrangement joins TRBV4-3 to TRBJ2-1; the D gene is possibly TRBD1 (7 bases). Germline V gene lookup returns CDR1 LGHNA and CDR2 YSLEER. The CDR3 totals 14 residues. Trimming removed 0 bases at V and 9 bases at J, with 12 bases between. The CDR3 DNA reads TGCGCCAGCAGCCAAGACAGGGGGAGGCGTGAGCAGTTCTTC. Translating it yields CASSQDRGRREQFF.

The table lists this clonotype with many counts. The V call is TRBV28, the J call TRBJ1-6, with 11 bases fitting TRBD1. The CDR3 has 16 residues. Germline V lookup: CDR1 MDHEN, CDR2 SYDVKM. Losses at the gene ends were 5 bases for V and 5 bases for J; bases not matched to a gene: 5. CDR3 nucleotides: TGTGCCAGCAGTACGGACAGGGGGCGCAATAATTCACCCCTCCACTTT. Translating it yields CASSTDRGRNNSPLHF.

About this clonotype itself: One end of the junction varies from germline; a read error may be responsible. The chain employs TRBV7-7 and TRBJ1-1, with D hard to call. The germline V gene encodes CDR1 SSHAT and CDR2 FNYEAQ (reference sequence). The CDR3 runs to 15 residues. In DNA form, the CDR3 reads TGTGCTAGCACACCCCGGGTCCGCAGGAACACTGAAGCTTTCTTT. This encodes CASTPRVRRNTEAFF.

The CDR3 DNA reads as TGTGCCAGCAGTGATCTCGCGGAAGAAGAGACCCAGTACTTC. Protein: CASSDLAEEETQYF. V and J are TRBV2 and TRBJ2-5, with D hard to call. V lost 3 bases and J 3 bases, leaving 11 bases between the germline ends. Germline V gene sequence: CDR1 SNHLY, CDR2 FYNNEI. The CDR3 is made up of 14 amino acids. Drawing the rest from reference TRBV2 and TRBJ2-5, the complete variable domain is EPEVTQTPSHQVTQMGQEVILRCVPISNHLYFYWYRQILGQKVEFLVSFYNNEISEKSEIFDDQFSVERPDGSNFTLKIRSTKLEDSAMYFCASSDLAEEETQYFGPGTRLLVL.

The table lists this clonotype with many counts. The chain is built from TRBV12-3 or TRBV12-4 and TRBJ2-5; 8 nucleotides match TRBD1. J lost 1 base, V lost 4 bases, and 5 bases had no gene match. CDR3 length equals 15 residues. The DNA for the CDR3 is TGTGCCAGCAGTTCCTCCGGGACAGGCCAAGAGACCCAGTACTTC. Its protein product is CASSSSGTGQETQYF.

In this sample, this clonotype turned up a few times. V and J are TRBV19 and TRBJ2-7; the D gene could be TRBD1 or TRBD2 (5 bases each). V lost 3 bases to trimming and J lost 0 bases, with 12 bases between them. This CDR3 contains 15 residues. CDR1 is LNHDA, CDR2 SQIVND, per germline (reference sequence). CDR3 DNA sequence: TGTGCCAGTAGTATCGCCGGGACGAGCTCCTACGAGCAGTACTTC. This codes for CASSIAGTSSYEQYF.

V gene TRBV25-1 combines with J gene TRBJ1-1, with D possibly matching TRBD1 (5 bases). Trimming stripped 1 base from V and 4 bases from J, with 10 bases between. Germline lookup yields CDR1 MGHDK and CDR2 SYGVNS. The CDR3 loop spans 14 amino acids. CDR3 DNA: TGTGCCAGCAGTGAATTCGGCAGGGTCACTGAAGCTTTCTTT. This sequence encodes CASSEFGRVTEAFF.

The rearrangement uses TRBV6-2 or TRBV6-3 and TRBJ2-3, with D possibly matching TRBD2 (6 bases). There are 15 residues in the CDR3. Germline V gives CDR1 MNHEY, CDR2 SVGEGT. Trimming removed 7 bases from V and 1 base from J, with 15 bases in between. The CDR3 sequence is CASKSMGGRTDTQYF. As DNA, the CDR3 is TGTGCCAGCAAATCCATGGGGGGTCGCACAGATACGCAGTATTTT.

The chain combines TRBV18 with TRBJ2-1, with D uncertain. The CDR3 covers 14 residues. V dropped 3 bases and J dropped 8 bases, with 14 bases sitting between them. Germline V gene lookup returns CDR1 KGHSH and CDR2 LQKENI. CDR3 sequence reads: CASSPRLDPDEQFF. Written as DNA, the CDR3 is TGTGCCAGCTCACCCCGCCTGGACCCGGATGAGCAGTTCTTC.

This clonotype was observed at least ten times. The genes are TRBV28 and TRBJ1-3; D possibly corresponds to TRBD1 (5 bases). The CDR3 has 15 residues. Per the germline V gene, CDR1 is MDHEN and CDR2 is SYDVKM. V shed 10 bases and J shed 0 bases, with 16 bases lying between them. CDR3 loop: CATFTGTTSGNTIYF. CDR3 DNA sequence: TGTGCCACCTTTACCGGGACTACCTCTGGAAACACCATATATTTT.

This clonotype was detected only a few times. V usage is TRBV12-3 or TRBV12-4 and J usage is TRBJ2-3, with 8 nucleotides matching TRBD1. CDR3 size: 17 residues. Trimming at V came to 0 bases and at J to 6 bases, leaving 11 bases not matched to a gene. The chain's CDR3 is CASSLARTGTGGDTQYF. In DNA form, the CDR3 reads TGTGCCAGCAGTTTAGCCCGGACAGGGACAGGAGGGGATACGCAGTATTTT.

The gene calls are TRBV6-1 and TRBJ1-2, with D perhaps matching TRBD1 (5 bases). The V end was cut by 6 bases, the J end by 5 bases, with 10 bases between. Germline V gives CDR1 MNHNS, CDR2 SASEGT. The CDR3 is 12 amino acids. As DNA, the CDR3 is TGTGCCAGCAGGGGACCTTATTATGGCTACACCTTC. Protein: CASRGPYYGYTF.

The sample holds a few counts of this clonotype. The J gene is TRBJ2-1, the V gene TRBV6-5; maybe TRBD1 (6 bases). Germline CDR1 is MNHEY and CDR2 is SVGAGI. Between the trimmed V and J ends, which lost 6 bases and 7 bases, there was a span of 10 bases. The CDR3 sequence is 12 residues long. For the CDR3, the DNA is TGTGCCAGCAGACGCCAGGGGAATGAGCAGTTCTTC. The encoded protein is CASRRQGNEQFF.

A few counts support this clonotype. The V and J genes are TRBV5-1 and TRBJ2-5, with TRBD1 identical over 7 bases. Germline loops: CDR1 SGHRS, CDR2 YFSETQ. The CDR3 has 17 amino acids. J lost 2 bases, V lost 4 bases, and 14 bases had no gene match. The CDR3 DNA reads TGCGCCAGCAGCCCCTATCCGACAGGGCTTACGCAAGAGACCCAGTACTTC. Translating it yields CASSPYPTGLTQETQYF.

A few counts support this clonotype. The chain links TRBV28 to TRBJ2-7; TRBD2 aligns across 10 bases. The CDR3 length is 15 residues. CDR1 MDHEN and CDR2 SYDVKM come from the germline V gene. Unmatched junction bases numbered 10, after V lost 5 bases and J lost 6 bases. The CDR3 region is CASSTIGTSEREQYF. In nucleotides, the CDR3 is TGTGCCAGCAGTACCATCGGGACTAGCGAGCGCGAGCAGTACTTC.

The rearrangement joins TRBV7-2 to TRBJ2-7, with unresolved D. The CDR3 sequence is 12 residues long. Germline V gene lookup returns CDR1 SGHTA and CDR2 FQGNSA. V lost 2 bases and J lost 5, with 7 bases in between. The CDR3 region is CASSLLADEQYF. CDR3 nucleotides: TGTGCCAGCAGCTTATTGGCAGACGAGCAGTACTTC.

Only a few counts were recorded for this clonotype. This chain joins TRBV20-1 and TRBJ1-1; D uncertain. The CDR3 contains 16 residues. The germline V gene encodes CDR1 DFQATT and CDR2 SNEGSKA (reference sequence). Trimming removed 0 bases at V and 4 bases at J, with 18 bases between. The CDR3 coding sequence is TGCAGTGCTAGAGATGGGTCTGGCAAATCGTTCACTGAAGCTTTCTTT. Protein: CSARDGSGKSFTEAFF.

The chain combines TRBV11-3 with TRBJ1-6; 7 bases are a match to TRBD1. The V gene end was trimmed by 5 bases and the J gene end by 6 bases; junction bases not matched to a gene: 4. This CDR3 has 14 residues. Germline V gene data show CDR1 as SGHNT and CDR2 as YENEEA. The CDR3 protein is CASSVGQSNSPLHF. In DNA, the CDR3 is TGTGCCAGCAGCGTGGGACAGAGTAATTCACCCCTCCACTTT.